The 9 T cell receptor beta chains in this list originate from one sample, sequenced in a study of radiotherapy plus CTLA-4 blockade in lung cancer. Repertoires were generated with immunoSEQ multiplex PCR, while TCRdb's copy carries only in-frame clones and drops some. The sample has tens of thousands of clones; more than 70% are singletons. The sequences come from peripheral blood, collected from a patient treated with radiotherapy plus ipilimumab. The receptors come from a human donor with non-small cell lung cancer that progressed on radiotherapy plus ipilimumab.

J is TRBJ1-2 and V is TRBV28; 7 bases map to TRBD1. This CDR3 contains 15 residues. Germline trimming cut 2 bases from V and 4 bases from J; bases unmatched to any gene: 7. Germline V gene data show CDR1 as MDHEN and CDR2 as SYDVKM. This CDR3 reads CASSLGAGGAYGYTF. The CDR3, as DNA: TGTGCCAGCAGTTTAGGGGCAGGGGGGGCCTATGGCTACACCTTC.

V gene TRBV28 combines with J gene TRBJ2-2; TRBD2 aligns across 14 bases. Looked up from germline, CDR1 is MDHEN and CDR2 is SYDVKM. CDR3 length equals 17 residues. The trim removed 6 bases at V and 9 bases at J, leaving 12 bases unmatched. CDR3 DNA: TGTGCCAGCAGCTCATCCCTCGGGACTAGCGGGAGCAGGGAGCTGTTTTTT. It translates to CASSSSLGTSGSRELFF.

The chain couples TRBV11-2 to TRBJ2-5, with D tentatively TRBD2 (6 bases). Germline lookup yields CDR1 SGHAT and CDR2 FQNNGV. The CDR3 runs to 12 residues. Deletions cut 8 bases from V and 11 bases from J, with 18 bases between. The CDR3 sequence: CASGEGLGEQYF. For the CDR3, the DNA is TGTGCCAGCGGAGAGGGACTTGGGGAGCAGTACTTC.

The chain joins TRBV6-1 to TRBJ2-3; no reliable D call. The CDR3 has 17 residues. V gave up 2 bases and J gave up 0 bases, with 15 bases separating them. Per the germline V gene, CDR1 is MNHNS and CDR2 is SASEGT. The CDR3 DNA is TGTGCCAGCAGTGAAAGAGAGAAGTCGTCAAGCACAGATACGCAGTATTTT. Translating gives CASSEREKSSSTDTQYF.

The gene calls are TRBV28 and TRBJ1-5; D is ambiguous. Germline CDR1 and CDR2: MDHEN and SYDVKM. V was trimmed by 2 bases and J by 2 bases, leaving 10 bases between them. The CDR3 sequence is 15 residues long. The CDR3 coding sequence is TGTGCCAGCAGTTTAAAAAGGGAGGGCAATCAGCCCCAGCATTTT. Translation gives CASSLKREGNQPQHF.

The chain combines TRBV28 with TRBJ2-5; 9 bases align to TRBD2. Germline CDR1 and CDR2: MDHEN and SYDVKM. The CDR3 sequence is 13 residues long. J gave up 5 bases and V 6 bases, and 4 bases lay outside the gene matches. CDR3 nucleotides: TGTGCCAGCAGCTCCGGACTAGCGGAGACCCAGTACTTC. This codes for CASSSGLAETQYF.

The chain recombines TRBV11-2 with TRBJ2-3; no clear D gene. The CDR3 spans 12 residues. V was trimmed by 3 bases and J by 5 bases, leaving 6 bases between them. Germline V gene lookup returns CDR1 SGHAT and CDR2 FQNNGV. The CDR3 sequence: CASSFRRDTQYF. The CDR3 DNA reads as TGTGCCAGCAGCTTTCGAAGAGATACGCAGTATTTT. The complete variable domain, with remaining parts taken from reference TRBV11-2 and TRBJ2-3, reads EAGVAQSPRYKIIEKRQSVAFWCNPISGHATLYWYQQILGQGPKLLIQFQNNGVVDDSQLPKDRFSAERLKGVDSTLKIQPAKLEDSAVYLCASSFRRDTQYFGPGTRLTVL.

The chain uses TRBV7-9 and TRBJ1-5, with D hard to call. CDR3 length: 13 amino acids. Trimming stripped 8 bases from V and 0 bases from J, with 8 bases between. In germline, CDR1 is SEHNR, CDR2 FQNEAQ (reference sequence). The chain's CDR3 is CASSGDSNQPQHF. CDR3 coding DNA: TGTGCCAGCTCGGGTGATAGCAATCAGCCCCAGCATTTT. Based on the CDR3 plus reference TRBV7-9 and TRBJ1-5, the full variable domain is DTGVSQNPRHKITKRGQNVTFRCDPISEHNRLYWYRQTLGQGPEFLTYFQNEAQLEKSRLLSDRFSAERPKGSFSTLEIQRTEQGDSAMYLCASSGDSNQPQHFGDGTRLSIL.

V and J are TRBV19 and TRBJ2-7, with TRBD2 matching over 13 bases. The CDR3 contains 15 residues. Unmatched junction bases numbered 14, after V lost 9 bases and J lost 9 bases. Germline V gene lookup returns CDR1 LNHDA and CDR2 SQIVND (reference sequence). Written as DNA, the CDR3 is TGTGCCAGCAGGACTAGCGGGAGCGGGCGAAGTCGGCAGTACTTC. Residues: CASRTSGSGRSRQYF.